The source of this TCR beta chain is a study of Ad26.COV2.S vaccination and SARS-CoV-2 variants. Whole-study context: The study gave Ad26.COV2.S intramuscularly, once or twice 56 days apart.

Clones were sequenced by immunoSEQ multiplex PCR, and TCRdb holds only the in-frame ones, with some missing. The sample records about 350,000 clones, approximately 86% being singletons. The CDR3 loop spans 11 amino acids. Per the germline V gene, CDR1 is DFQATT and CDR2 is SNEGSKA (reference sequence). With 6 bases removed from V and 1 base from J, the gap between germline ends came to 7 bases. Treatment indicated: some 20 received Ad26.COV2.S at low or high dose, single or two shots; 5 received placebo; per-sample allocation not given. Sampling was done on day 63 after the first vaccine or placebo injection. Whoever gave the sample was an adult aged 18-55 years in Boston. This clone was detected a few times.

Material: peripheral blood, obtained in a trial of Ad26.COV2.S vaccine versus placebo. The sequence came from a person aged 18 to 59 who received the Ad26.COV2.S COVID-19 vaccine or a placebo. This chain links TRBV20-1 with TRBJ2-7; no definite D call. CDR3 DNA: TGCAGTGCCACCCGTTCCTACGAGCAGTACTTC. This gives the protein CSATRSYEQYF.